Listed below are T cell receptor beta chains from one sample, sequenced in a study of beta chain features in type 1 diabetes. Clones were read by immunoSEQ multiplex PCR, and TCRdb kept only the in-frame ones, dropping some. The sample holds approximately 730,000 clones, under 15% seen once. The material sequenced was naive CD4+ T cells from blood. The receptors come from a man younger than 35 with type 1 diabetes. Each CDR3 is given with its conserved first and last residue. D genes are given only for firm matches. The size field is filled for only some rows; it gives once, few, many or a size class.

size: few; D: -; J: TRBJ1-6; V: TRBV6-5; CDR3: CASSWGRKDSPLHF
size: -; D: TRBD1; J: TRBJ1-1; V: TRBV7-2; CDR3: CASSRRGQGVRTEAFF
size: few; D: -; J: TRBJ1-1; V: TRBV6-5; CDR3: CASTRHGGEAFF
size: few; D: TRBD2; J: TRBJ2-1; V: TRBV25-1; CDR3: CASSVGGSSYNEQFF
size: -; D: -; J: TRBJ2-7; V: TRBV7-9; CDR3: CASSLYGGDSYEQYF
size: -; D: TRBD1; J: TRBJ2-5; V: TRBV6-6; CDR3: CASTGQGQETQYF
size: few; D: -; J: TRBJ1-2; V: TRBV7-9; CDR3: CASSTALF
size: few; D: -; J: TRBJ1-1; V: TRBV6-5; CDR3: CASSRIQRNTEAFF
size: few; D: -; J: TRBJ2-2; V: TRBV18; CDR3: CASSRENPGELFF
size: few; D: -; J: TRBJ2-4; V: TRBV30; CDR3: CAWTPSGGGIQYF
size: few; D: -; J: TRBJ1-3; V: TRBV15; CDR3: CATSRGSWSQIGNTIYF
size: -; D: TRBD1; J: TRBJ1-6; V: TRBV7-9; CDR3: CASSSNTGGYNSPLHF
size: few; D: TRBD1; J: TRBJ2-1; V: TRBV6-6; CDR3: CASSAQDRGLEQFF
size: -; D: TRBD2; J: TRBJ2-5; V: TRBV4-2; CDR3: CASSPRLAGANSRETQYF
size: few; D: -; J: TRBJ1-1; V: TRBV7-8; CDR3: CASSLGHTGTEAFF
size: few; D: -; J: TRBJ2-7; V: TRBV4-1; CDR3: CASSQVRGPLPYEQYF
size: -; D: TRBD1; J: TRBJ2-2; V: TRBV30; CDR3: CAWTGQANTGELFF
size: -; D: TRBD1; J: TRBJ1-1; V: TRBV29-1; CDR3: CSVSVRGLNTEAFF
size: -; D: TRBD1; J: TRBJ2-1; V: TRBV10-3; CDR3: CAISDPFPGGHEQFF
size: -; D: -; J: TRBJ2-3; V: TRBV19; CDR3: CASSIGGSTDTQYF
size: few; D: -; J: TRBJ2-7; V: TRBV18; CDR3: CASSPVGSYEQYF
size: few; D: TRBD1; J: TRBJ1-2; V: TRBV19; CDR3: CASAELFQGAGGYTF
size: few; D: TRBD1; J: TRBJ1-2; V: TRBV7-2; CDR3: CAGGTGQGISYGYTF
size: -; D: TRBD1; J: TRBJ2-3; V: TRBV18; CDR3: CASSTTGTGVADTQYF
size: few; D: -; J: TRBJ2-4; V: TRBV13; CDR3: CASSFRPARGATKNIQYF
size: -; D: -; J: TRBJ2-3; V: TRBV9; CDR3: CASSVRIGLGTDTQYF
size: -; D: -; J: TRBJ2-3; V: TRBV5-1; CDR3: CASSLGGITDTQYF
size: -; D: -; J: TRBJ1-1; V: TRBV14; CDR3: CASSQTGRTEAFF
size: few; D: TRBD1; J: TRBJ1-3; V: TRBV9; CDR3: CASSVATGSSGNTIYF
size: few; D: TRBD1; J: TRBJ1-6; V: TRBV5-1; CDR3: CASSSIGGTGDSPLHF
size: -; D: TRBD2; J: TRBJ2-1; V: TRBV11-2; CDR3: CASSSTSGGLNEQFF
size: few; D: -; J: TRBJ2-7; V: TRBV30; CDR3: CAWSFLTDYEQYF
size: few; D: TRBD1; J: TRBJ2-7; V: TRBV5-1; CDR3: CASSSWTGDYEQYF
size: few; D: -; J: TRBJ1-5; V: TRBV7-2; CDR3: CASSPRAGGNQPQHF
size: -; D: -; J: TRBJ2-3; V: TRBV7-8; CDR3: CASSLAGLGVDTQYF
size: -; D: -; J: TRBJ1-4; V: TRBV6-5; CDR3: CASSLQPTNEKLFF
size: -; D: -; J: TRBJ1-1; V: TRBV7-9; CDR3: CASSKGETEAFF
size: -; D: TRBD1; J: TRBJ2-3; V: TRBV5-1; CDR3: CASSLGQGPDTQYF
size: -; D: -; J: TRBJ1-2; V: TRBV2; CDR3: CASSPTGGYGYTF
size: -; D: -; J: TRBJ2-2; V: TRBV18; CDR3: CASSPSSGNTGELFF
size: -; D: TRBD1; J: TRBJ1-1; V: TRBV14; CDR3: CASSRLDRGTEAFF
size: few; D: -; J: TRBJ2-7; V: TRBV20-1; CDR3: CSARTPREQYF